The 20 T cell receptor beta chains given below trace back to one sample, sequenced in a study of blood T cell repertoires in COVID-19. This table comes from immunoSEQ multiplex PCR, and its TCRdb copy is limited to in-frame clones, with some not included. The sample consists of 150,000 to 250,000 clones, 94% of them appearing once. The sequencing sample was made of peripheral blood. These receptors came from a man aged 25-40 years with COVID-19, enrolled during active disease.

This CDR3 is CASSQMTGARYEQYF. In DNA, the CDR3 is TGCGCCAGCAGCCAAATGACAGGCGCCCGCTACGAGCAGTACTTC. J is TRBJ2-7 and V is TRBV4-1, with D tentatively TRBD1 (6 bases). V lost 2 bases and J 3 bases, leaving 14 bases between the germline ends. The CDR3 length is 15 residues. Per the germline V gene, CDR1 is MGHRA and CDR2 is YSYEKL.

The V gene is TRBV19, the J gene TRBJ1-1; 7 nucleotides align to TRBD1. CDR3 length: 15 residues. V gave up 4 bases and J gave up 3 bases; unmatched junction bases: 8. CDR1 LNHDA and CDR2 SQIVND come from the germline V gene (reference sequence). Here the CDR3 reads CASSRQGRRHTEAFF. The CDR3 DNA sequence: TGTGCCAGTAGTAGACAGGGCCGGCGGCACACTGAAGCTTTCTTT.

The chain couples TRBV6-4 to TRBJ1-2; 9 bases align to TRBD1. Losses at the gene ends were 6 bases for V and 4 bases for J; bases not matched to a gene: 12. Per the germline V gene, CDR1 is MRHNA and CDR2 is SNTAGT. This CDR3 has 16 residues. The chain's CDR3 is CASRRTGVFQAYGYTF. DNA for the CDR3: TGTGCCAGCAGGAGGACAGGGGTCTTTCAGGCCTATGGCTACACCTTC.

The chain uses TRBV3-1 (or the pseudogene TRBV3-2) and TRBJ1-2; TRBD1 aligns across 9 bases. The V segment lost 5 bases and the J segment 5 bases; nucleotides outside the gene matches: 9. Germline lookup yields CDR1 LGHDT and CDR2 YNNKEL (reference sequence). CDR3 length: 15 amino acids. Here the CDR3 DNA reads TGTGCCAGCAGCGGGAGCCGGACAGGGGTTTATGGCTACACCTTC. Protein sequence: CASSGSRTGVYGYTF.

The CDR3 here is CASTWRQGDTGELFF. CDR3 in DNA: TGTGCCAGCACCTGGAGACAGGGGGACACCGGGGAGCTGTTTTTT. The chain couples TRBV21-1 to TRBJ2-2; TRBD1 reflects the table's D call only, with no check against the DNA. TRBV21-1 is classified as a pseudogene. The CDR3 has 15 residues.

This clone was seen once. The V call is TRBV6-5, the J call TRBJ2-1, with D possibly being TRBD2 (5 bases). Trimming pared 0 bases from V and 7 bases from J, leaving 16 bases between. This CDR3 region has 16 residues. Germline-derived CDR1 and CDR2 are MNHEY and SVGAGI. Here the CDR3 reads CASSYSVEENRNEQFF. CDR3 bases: TGTGCCAGCAGTTACTCTGTGGAGGAAAATAGGAATGAGCAGTTCTTC.

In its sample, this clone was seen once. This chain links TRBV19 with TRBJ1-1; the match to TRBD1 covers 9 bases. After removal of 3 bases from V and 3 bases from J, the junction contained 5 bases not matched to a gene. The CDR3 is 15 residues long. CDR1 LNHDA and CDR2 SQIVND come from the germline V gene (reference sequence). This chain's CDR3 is CASSILTGGDTEAFF. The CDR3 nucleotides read TGTGCCAGTAGTATTCTGACAGGGGGGGACACTGAAGCTTTCTTT. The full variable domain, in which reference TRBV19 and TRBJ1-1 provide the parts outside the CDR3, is DGGITQSPKYLFRKEGQNVTLSCEQNLNHDAMYWYRQDPGQGLRLIYYSQIVNDFQKGDIAEGYSVSREKKESFPLTVTSAQKNPTAFYLCASSILTGGDTEAFFGQGTRLTVV.

The CDR3, as DNA: TGTGCCAGCAGCTTGGTTGGCGGGGGGATCGATGAGCAGTTCTTC. Translating it yields CASSLVGGGIDEQFF. The chain combines TRBV5-5 with TRBJ2-1; 8 nucleotides agree with TRBD2. Germline lookup yields CDR1 SGHKS and CDR2 YYEKEE (reference sequence). The CDR3 runs 15 residues. Trimming cost V 0 bases and J 8 bases; bases outside gene matches: 7.

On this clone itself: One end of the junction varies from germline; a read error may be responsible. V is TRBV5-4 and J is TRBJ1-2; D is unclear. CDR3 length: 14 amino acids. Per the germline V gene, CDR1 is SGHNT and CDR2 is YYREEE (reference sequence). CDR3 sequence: CASSPAPPTYDYTF. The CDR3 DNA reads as TGTGCCAGCAGCCCCGCCCCGCCAACCTATGACTACACCTTC.

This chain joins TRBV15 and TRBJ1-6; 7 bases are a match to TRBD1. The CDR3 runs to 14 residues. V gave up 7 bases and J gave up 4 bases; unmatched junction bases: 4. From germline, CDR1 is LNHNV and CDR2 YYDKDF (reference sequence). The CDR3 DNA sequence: TGTGCCACCACCACGGGACAGTATAATTCACCCCTCCACTTT. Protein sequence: CATTTGQYNSPLHF. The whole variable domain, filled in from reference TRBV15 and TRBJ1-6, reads DAMVIQNPRYQVTQFGKPVTLSCSQTLNHNVMYWYQQKSSQAPKLLFHYYDKDFNNEADTPDNFQSRRPNTSFCFLDIRSPGLGDTAMYLCATTTGQYNSPLHFGNGTRLTVT.

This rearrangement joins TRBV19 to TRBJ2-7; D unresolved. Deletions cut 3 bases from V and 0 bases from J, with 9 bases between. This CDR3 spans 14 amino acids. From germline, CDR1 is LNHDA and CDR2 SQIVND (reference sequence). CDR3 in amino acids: CASSIELNSYEQYF. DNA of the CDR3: TGTGCCAGTAGTATCGAACTGAACTCCTACGAGCAGTACTTC.

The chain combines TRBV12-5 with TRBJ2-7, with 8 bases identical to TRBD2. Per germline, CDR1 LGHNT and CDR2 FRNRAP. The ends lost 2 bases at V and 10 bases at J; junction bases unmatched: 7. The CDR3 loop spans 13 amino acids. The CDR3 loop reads CASGLPLAGRQYF. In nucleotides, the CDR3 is TGTGCTAGTGGTTTGCCTCTAGCGGGCCGTCAGTACTTC.

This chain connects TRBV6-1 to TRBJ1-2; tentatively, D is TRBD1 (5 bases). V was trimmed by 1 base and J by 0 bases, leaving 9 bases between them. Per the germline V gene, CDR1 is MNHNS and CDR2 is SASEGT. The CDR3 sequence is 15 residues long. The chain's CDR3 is CASSEGGEANYGYTF. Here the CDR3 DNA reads TGTGCCAGCAGTGAAGGAGGGGAGGCTAACTATGGCTACACCTTC.

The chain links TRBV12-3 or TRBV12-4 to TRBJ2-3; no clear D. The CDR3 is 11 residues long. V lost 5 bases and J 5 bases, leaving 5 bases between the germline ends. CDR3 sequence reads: CASSRVDTQYF. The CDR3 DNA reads TGTGCCAGCAGTCGCGTAGATACGCAGTATTTT.

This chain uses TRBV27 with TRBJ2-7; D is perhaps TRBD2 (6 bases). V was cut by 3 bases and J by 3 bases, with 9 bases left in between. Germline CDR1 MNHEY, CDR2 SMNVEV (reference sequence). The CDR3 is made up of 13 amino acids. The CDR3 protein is CASSLKDYYEQYF. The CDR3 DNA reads TGTGCCAGCAGTTTGAAGGACTACTACGAGCAGTACTTC.

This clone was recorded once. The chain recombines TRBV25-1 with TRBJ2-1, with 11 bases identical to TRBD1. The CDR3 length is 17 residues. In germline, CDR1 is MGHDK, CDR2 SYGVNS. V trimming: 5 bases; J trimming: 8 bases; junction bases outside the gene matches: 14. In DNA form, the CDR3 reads TGTGCCAGCAGTCCTTGGACAGGGGGCGCTTTACTTCATGAGCAGTTCTTC. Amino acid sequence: CASSPWTGGALLHEQFF.

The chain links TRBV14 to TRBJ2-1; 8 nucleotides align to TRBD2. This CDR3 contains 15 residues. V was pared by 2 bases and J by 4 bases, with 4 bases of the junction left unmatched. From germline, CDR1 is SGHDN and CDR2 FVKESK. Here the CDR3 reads CASSQPGLEYNEQFF. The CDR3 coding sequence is TGTGCCAGCAGCCAACCGGGACTAGAGTACAATGAGCAGTTCTTC.

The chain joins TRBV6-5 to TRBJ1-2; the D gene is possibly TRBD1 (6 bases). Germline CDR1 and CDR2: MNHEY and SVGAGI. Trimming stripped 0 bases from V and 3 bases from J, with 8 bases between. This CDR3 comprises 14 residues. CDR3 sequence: CASSYSHRDYGYTF. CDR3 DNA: TGTGCCAGCAGTTACTCTCACAGGGACTATGGCTACACCTTC.

CDR3 sequence (DNA): TGTGCCAGCAGCCAAGGGACTAGCGCCAATGAGCAGTTCTTC. As protein: CASSQGTSANEQFF. The chain couples TRBV4-2 to TRBJ2-1; 9 nucleotides agree with TRBD2. From germline, CDR1 is LGHNA and CDR2 YNFKEQ. CDR3 length equals 14 residues. V lost 1 base, J lost 6 bases, and 1 base stayed unmatched.

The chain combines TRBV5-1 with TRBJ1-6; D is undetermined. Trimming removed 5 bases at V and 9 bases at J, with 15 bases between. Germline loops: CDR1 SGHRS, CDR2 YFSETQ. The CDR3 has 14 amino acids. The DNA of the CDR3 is TGCGCCAGCAGGAATCTGGGCCTGGGTTCACCCCTCCACTTT. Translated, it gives CASRNLGLGSPLHF.